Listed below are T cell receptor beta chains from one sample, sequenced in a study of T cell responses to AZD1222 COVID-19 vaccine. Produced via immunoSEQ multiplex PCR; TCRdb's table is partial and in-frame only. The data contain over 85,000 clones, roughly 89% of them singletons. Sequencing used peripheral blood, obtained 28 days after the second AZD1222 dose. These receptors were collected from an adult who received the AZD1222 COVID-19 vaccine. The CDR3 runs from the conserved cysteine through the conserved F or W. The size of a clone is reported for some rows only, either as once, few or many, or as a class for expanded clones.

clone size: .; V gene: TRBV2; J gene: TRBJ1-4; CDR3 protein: CASQGREGPPREKLFF
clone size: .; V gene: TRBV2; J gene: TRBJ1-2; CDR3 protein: CASGRQTDSYGYTF
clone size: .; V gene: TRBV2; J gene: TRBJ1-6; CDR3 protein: CASSAANNSPLHF
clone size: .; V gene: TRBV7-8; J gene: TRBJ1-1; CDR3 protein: CASSSQGVVVTEAFF
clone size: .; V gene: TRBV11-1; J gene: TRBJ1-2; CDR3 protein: CASSLDVWTGRNGYTF
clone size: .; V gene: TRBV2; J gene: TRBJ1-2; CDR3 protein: CASRGDYGYTF
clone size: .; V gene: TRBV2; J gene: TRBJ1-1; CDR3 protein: CASGTGHTEAFF
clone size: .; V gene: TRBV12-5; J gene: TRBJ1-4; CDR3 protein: CASGYPRGGITNEKLFF
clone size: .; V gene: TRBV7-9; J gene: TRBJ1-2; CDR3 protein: CASSLALLGGVLGYTF
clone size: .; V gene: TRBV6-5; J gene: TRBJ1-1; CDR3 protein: CASSYSTGRTGEAFF
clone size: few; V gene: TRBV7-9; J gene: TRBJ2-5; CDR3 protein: CASRGAKTQYF
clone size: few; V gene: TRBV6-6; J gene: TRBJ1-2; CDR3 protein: CASRHRPGQNYGYTF
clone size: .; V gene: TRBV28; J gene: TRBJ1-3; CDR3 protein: CASSSSVNCDF
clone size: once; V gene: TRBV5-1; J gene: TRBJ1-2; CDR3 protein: CASSLIEMTGVGYTF
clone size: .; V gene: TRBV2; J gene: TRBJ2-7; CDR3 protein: CATRGRQDSYEQYF
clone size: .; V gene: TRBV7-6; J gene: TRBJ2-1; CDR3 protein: CASSSGQGQFF
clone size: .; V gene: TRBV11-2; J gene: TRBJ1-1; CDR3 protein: CASSTTGHTEAFF
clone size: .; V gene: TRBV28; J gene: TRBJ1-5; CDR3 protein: CASSGRGLNQPQHF
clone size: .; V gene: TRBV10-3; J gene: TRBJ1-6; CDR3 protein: CAISESATGGVNSPLHF
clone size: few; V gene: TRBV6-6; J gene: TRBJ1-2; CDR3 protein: CATGDREDYGYTF
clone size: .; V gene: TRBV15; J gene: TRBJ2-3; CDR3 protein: CATSRDFRGQKPDTQYF
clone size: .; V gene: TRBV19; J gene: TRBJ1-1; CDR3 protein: CASSIQGNTEAFF
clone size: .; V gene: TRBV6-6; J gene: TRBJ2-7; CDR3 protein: CASSSDRGSEQYF
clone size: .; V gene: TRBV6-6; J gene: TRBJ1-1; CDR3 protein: CASSASRGGAATEAFF
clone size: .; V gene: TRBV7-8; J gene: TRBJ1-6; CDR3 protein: CASSLRRNSPLHF
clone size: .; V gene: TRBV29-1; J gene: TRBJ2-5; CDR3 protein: CSDQGAETQYF
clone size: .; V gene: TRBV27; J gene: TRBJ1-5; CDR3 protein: CASRGRTNQPQHF
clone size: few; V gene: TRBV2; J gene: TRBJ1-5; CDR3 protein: CASSAERGAYQPQHF
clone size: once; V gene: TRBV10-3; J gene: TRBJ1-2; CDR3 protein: CAHTRDGNYGYTF
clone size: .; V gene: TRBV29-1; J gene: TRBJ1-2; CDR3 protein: CSVEDGGGGYTF
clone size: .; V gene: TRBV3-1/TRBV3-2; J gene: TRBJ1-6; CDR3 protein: CASSPRTGGWSPLHF
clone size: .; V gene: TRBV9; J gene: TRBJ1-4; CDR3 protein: CASSSPGPGQASEKLFF
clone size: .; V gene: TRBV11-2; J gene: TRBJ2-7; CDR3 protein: CASSSQGYEQYF
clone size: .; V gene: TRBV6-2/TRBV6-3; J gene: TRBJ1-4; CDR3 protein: CASSYWPRGTNEKLFF
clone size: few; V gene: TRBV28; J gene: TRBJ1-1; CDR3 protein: CASSSYRAYTEAFF
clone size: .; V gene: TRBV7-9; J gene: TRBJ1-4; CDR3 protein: CASSLEGVISEKLFF
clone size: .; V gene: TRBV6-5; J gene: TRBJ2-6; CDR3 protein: CASSPSVAGANVLTF
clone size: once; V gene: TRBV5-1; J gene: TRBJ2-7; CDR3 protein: CASSVYPSYEQYF
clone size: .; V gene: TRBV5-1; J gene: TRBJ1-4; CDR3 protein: CASTLAGGSTNEKLFF
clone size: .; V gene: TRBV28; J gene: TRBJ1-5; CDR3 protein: CASNGGGFSNQPQHF
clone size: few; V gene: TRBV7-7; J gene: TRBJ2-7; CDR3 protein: CASSLSLAGRYEQYF
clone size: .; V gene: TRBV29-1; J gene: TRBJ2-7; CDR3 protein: CSVEGPLDSHSYEQYF